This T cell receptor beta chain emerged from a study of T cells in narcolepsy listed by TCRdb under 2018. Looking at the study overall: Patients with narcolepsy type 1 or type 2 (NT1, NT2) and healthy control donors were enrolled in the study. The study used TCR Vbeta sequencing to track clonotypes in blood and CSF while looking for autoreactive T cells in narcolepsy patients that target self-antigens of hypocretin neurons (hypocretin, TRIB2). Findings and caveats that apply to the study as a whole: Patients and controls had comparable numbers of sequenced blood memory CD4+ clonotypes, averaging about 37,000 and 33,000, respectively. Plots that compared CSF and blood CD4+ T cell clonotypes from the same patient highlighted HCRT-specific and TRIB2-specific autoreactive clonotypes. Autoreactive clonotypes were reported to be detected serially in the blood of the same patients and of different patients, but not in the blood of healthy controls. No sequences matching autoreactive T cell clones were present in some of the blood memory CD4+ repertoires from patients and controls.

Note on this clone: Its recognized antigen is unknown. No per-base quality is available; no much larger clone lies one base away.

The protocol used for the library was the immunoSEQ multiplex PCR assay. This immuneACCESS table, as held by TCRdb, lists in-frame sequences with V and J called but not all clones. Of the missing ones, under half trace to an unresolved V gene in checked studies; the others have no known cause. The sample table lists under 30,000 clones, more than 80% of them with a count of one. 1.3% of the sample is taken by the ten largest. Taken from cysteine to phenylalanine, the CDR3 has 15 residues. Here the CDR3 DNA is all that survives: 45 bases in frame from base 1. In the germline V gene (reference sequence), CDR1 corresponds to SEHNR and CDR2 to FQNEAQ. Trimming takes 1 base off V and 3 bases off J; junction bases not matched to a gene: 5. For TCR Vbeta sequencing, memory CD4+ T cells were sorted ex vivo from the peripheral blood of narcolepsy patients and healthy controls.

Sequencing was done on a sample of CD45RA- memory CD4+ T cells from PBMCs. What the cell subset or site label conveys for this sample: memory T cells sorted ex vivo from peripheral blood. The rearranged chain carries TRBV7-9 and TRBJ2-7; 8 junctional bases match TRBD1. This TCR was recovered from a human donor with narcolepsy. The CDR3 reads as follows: CASSLGGTGGYEQYF. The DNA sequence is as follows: TGTGCCAGCAGCTTAGGTGGTACAGGGGGCTACGAGCAGTACTTC. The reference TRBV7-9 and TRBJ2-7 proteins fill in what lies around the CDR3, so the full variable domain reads DTGVSQNPRHKITKRGQNVTFRCDPISEHNRLYWYRQTLGQGPEFLTYFQNEAQLEKSRLLSDRFSAERPKGSFSTLEIQRTEQGDSAMYLCASSLGGTGGYEQYFGPGTRLTVT.